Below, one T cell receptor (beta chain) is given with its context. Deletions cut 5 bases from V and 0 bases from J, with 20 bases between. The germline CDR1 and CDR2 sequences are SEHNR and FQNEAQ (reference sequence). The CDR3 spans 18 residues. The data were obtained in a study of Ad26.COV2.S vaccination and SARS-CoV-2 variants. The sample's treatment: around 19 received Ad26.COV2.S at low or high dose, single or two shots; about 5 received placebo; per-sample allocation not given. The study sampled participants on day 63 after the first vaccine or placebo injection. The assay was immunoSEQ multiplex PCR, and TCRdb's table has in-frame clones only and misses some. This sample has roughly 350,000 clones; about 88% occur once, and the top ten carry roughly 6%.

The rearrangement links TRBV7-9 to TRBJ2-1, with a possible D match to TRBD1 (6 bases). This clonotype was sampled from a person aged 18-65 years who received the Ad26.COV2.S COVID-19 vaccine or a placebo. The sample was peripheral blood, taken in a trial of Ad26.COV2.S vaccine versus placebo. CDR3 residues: CASSPKSVSGVSYNEQFF. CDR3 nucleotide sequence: TGTGCCAGCAGCCCGAAATCGGTTTCAGGGGTCTCCTACAATGAGCAGTTCTTC.